Following are 19 T cell receptor beta chains from one sample sequenced in a study of beta chain features in type 1 diabetes. Expressed TCRB transcripts got sequenced, as all isolated RNA was reverse transcribed. Clones were read by immunoSEQ multiplex PCR, and TCRdb kept only the in-frame ones, dropping some. In the table there are just over 450,000 clones, roughly 30% of which are singletons. The sample consisted of naive CD4+ T cells from blood. The receptor source for this set is a man aged 18 to 35 in good health.

This chain uses TRBV11-3 with TRBJ2-1; 7 bases match TRBD2. The ends lost 5 bases at V and 0 bases at J; junction bases unmatched: 4. The CDR3 has 15 amino acids. The germline CDR1 and CDR2 sequences are SGHNT and YENEEA. CDR3 residues: CASSASGASYNEQFF. The CDR3 nucleotides read TGTGCCAGCAGCGCGAGCGGGGCCTCCTACAATGAGCAGTTCTTC.

The chain links TRBV7-9 to TRBJ2-3; D call uncertain. CDR1 is SEHNR, CDR2 FQNEAQ, per germline (reference sequence). The CDR3 has 17 amino acids. Deletions cut 1 base from V and 0 bases from J, with 14 bases between. The CDR3 DNA reads as TGTGCCAGCAGCTTAGAATTCCAGCGCCCTAGCACAGATACGCAGTATTTT. Residues: CASSLEFQRPSTDTQYF.

This chain connects TRBV30 to TRBJ2-6; D is uncertain. CDR1 and CDR2 from the germline V gene are GTSNPN and SVGIG (reference sequence). V was cut by 2 bases and J by 1 base, with 9 bases left in between. The CDR3 runs to 15 residues. The CDR3: CAWSPYTSGANVLTF. The CDR3 nucleotides are TGTGCCTGGAGTCCGTATACTTCTGGGGCCAACGTCCTGACTTTC.

The V call is TRBV30, the J call TRBJ2-3, with D possibly being TRBD2 (5 bases). V gave up 3 bases and J gave up 0 bases, with 16 bases separating them. This CDR3 region has 16 residues. Germline V lookup: CDR1 GTSNPN, CDR2 SVGIG (reference sequence). The CDR3 reads CAWSDPRTASTDTQYF. The DNA of the CDR3 is TGTGCCTGGAGCGATCCTAGGACTGCAAGCACAGATACGCAGTATTTT.

V usage is TRBV18 and J usage is TRBJ1-2; TRBD1 matches 8 bases. CDR1 KGHSH and CDR2 LQKENI come from the germline V gene. This CDR3 has 13 residues. Germline trimming cut 6 bases from V and 0 bases from J; bases unmatched to any gene: 0. The CDR3 is CASSTGANYGYTF. The CDR3, as DNA: TGTGCCAGCTCGACAGGGGCTAACTATGGCTACACCTTC.

The chain has TRBV9 and TRBJ2-1, with 8 bases that match TRBD1. V was pared by 5 bases and J by 9 bases, with 13 bases of the junction left unmatched. The CDR3 sequence is 15 residues long. Germline V gene sequence: CDR1 SGDLS, CDR2 YYNGEE. CDR3: CASSSGRGLFGEQFF. DNA for the CDR3: TGTGCCAGCAGTTCGGGCAGGGGGCTTTTCGGTGAGCAGTTCTTC.

The chain has TRBV29-1 and TRBJ2-1; 8 positions agree with TRBD2. Germline V gene sequence: CDR1 SQVTM, CDR2 ANQGSEA. J was trimmed by 2 bases and V by 5 bases; bases with no gene match: 17. CDR3 size: 18 residues. The CDR3, as DNA: TGCAGCGTTCGGGAGGGCCTAGCGGAAATTTTTGCCTACAATGAGCAGTTCTTC. Its protein product is CSVREGLAEIFAYNEQFF.

As to this clone: The same CDR3 is also encoded by other DNA sequences in this sample. This sequence joins TRBV5-1 and TRBJ2-5; weak D call: TRBD1 (6 bases). The CDR3 runs 13 residues. The germline V gene has CDR1 SGHRS and CDR2 YFSETQ. The V end lost 1 base, the J end lost 5 bases, and 9 bases lay between the germline ends. Here the CDR3 reads CASSLTGKETQYF. In DNA form, the CDR3 reads TGCGCCAGCAGCTTGACAGGGAAGGAGACCCAGTACTTC.

This clone occurred a few times. The chain employs TRBV7-2 and TRBJ2-1; 9 positions match TRBD2. The CDR3 sequence is 15 residues long. V gave up 5 bases and J gave up 3 bases; unmatched junction bases: 5. Germline V lookup: CDR1 SGHTA, CDR2 FQGNSA. DNA of the CDR3: TGTGCCAGCAGCCTAGGACTAGCGATCTACAATGAGCAGTTCTTC. Protein sequence: CASSLGLAIYNEQFF.

This chain uses TRBV6-1 with TRBJ2-3; tentatively, D is TRBD2 (5 bases). Trimming left V 1 base short and J 6 bases short, with 11 bases between. Germline V CDR1 and CDR2: MNHNS, SASEGT. The length of the CDR3 is 14 residues. The CDR3 DNA is TGTGCCAGCAGTGAAGGCTTCCGCGGGGATACGCAGTATTTT. Residues: CASSEGFRGDTQYF.

The chain couples TRBV15 to TRBJ2-3; TRBD1 matches at 9 bases. The CDR3 totals 16 residues. V shed 5 bases, J shed 2 bases, and the junction held 8 bases outside the gene matches. CDR1 is LNHNV and CDR2 is YYDKDF in the germline V gene (reference sequence). CDR3 residues: CATSGRDRVITDTQYF. The CDR3 nucleotides read TGTGCCACCAGCGGACGGGACAGGGTGATCACAGATACGCAGTATTTT.

A few counts support this clone. Other DNA sequences of this sample code for an identical CDR3. CDR3 in DNA: TGTGCCAGCAGCTTAACCCACGAGCAGTACTTC. Amino acids: CASSLTHEQYF. The V gene is TRBV7-2, the J gene TRBJ2-7; the D is unclear. From germline, CDR1 is SGHTA and CDR2 FQGNSA. V was cut by 2 bases and J by 5 bases, with 4 bases left in between. The CDR3 runs to 11 residues.

This clone has more than one count but fewer than ten. The gene calls are TRBV29-1 and TRBJ2-3, with 7 bases lining up with TRBD2. From germline, CDR1 is SQVTM and CDR2 ANQGSEA. This CDR3 has 12 residues. V shed 6 bases, J shed 5 bases, and the junction held 5 bases outside the gene matches. The CDR3 DNA reads as TGCAGCGTGGCTAGCGGAGGAGATACGCAGTATTTT. Translated: CSVASGGDTQYF.

This rearrangement joins TRBV2 to TRBJ1-1, with 9 bases that match TRBD1. The CDR3 has 13 amino acids. V lost 8 bases and J lost 7; bases outside the gene matches: 8. Germline values: CDR1 SNHLY, CDR2 FYNNEI. CDR3 residues: CASGTGLSDEAFF. The CDR3 DNA sequence: TGTGCCAGCGGGACAGGGCTTTCGGATGAAGCTTTCTTT.

This rearrangement joins TRBV6-9 to TRBJ2-1; TRBD2 matches at 10 bases. Germline V gene data show CDR1 as MNHGY and CDR2 as SVAAGI. The length of the CDR3 is 17 residues. With V trimmed by 2 bases and J by 5 bases, 9 bases remained unmatched. CDR3 DNA sequence: TGTGCCAGCAGTTATCCCCCAGCGGGAGGGCCGAACAATGAGCAGTTCTTC. Residues: CASSYPPAGGPNNEQFF.

The rearrangement joins TRBV29-1 to TRBJ1-2; the match to TRBD1 covers 9 bases. V shed 8 bases, J shed 4 bases, and the junction held 5 bases outside the gene matches. CDR3 length: 12 residues. The V gene's germline CDR1 is SQVTM and CDR2 ANQGSEA. The CDR3 loop reads CSIRDRAYGYTF. DNA of the CDR3: TGCAGCATAAGGGACAGGGCCTATGGCTACACCTTC.

This clone was counted only a few times. The J gene is TRBJ1-2, the V gene TRBV23-1, with D perhaps matching TRBD1 (5 bases). TRBV23-1 belongs to the ORF category, with a function that is uncertain. The V end lost 3 bases, the J end lost 1 base, and 18 bases lay between the germline ends. This CDR3 comprises 17 residues. Here the CDR3 DNA reads TGCGCCAGCAGTCACGCGGGACCAAGAGACCTTAACTATGGCTACACCTTC. This sequence encodes CASSHAGPRDLNYGYTF.

The rearrangement joins TRBV18 to TRBJ2-1, with 7 positions matching TRBD2. CDR3 length: 13 residues. With 3 bases clipped from V and 7 bases from J, the junction kept 3 bases outside the gene matches. CDR1 KGHSH and CDR2 LQKENI come from the germline V gene. DNA of the CDR3: TGTGCCAGCTCACCGGGACTAATAAATGAGCAGTTCTTC. It is translated as CASSPGLINEQFF.

This clone was counted between two and nine times. The J gene is TRBJ2-4, the V gene TRBV9; TRBD1 aligns across 11 bases. The trim removed 4 bases at V and 2 bases at J, leaving 2 bases unmatched. The CDR3 contains 15 residues. Germline V gene sequence: CDR1 SGDLS, CDR2 YYNGEE. CDR3 sequence (DNA): TGTGCCAGCAGCAGGGACAGGGGGTCCAAAAACATTCAGTACTTC. It is translated as CASSRDRGSKNIQYF.